This TCR beta chain stems from a study of shared clonotypes between healthy human individuals. Profiling relied on immunoSEQ multiplex PCR, and the TCRdb table lists in-frame clones only, not all of them. The sample includes approximately 1.5 million clones, less than 99% seen only once; the top ten take 0.36%. Germline loops: CDR1 KGHSH, CDR2 LQKENI. CDR3 length equals 16 residues. Trimming removed 1 base at V and 9 bases at J, with 18 bases between. This receptor was identified in a man aged 30 to 45 in good health. Sequenced material: naive CD4+ T cells sorted from blood. The subset is: CD45RA+ positively selected. The rearrangement joins TRBV18 to TRBJ2-2; D is undetermined. DNA for the CDR3: TGTGCCAGCTCACCACTTGACGTCGTAGGTGCGCGGGAGCTGTTTTTT. Translated: CASSPLDVVGARELFF.